This entry lists 2 T cell receptor beta chains sequenced from one sample in a study of long-term antiretroviral therapy in people with HIV. With survey level as its setting, the immunoSEQ assay was v3.0. The table came from immunoSEQ multiplex PCR; TCRdb's copy has only in-frame clones and leaves some out. The profile shows 25,000 to 35,000 clones, 75% to 90% of them singletons. This sample comprised unsorted PBMCs, obtained 2.9 years after starting antiretroviral therapy. The receptors come from a man in his forties or fifties with HIV.

The chain couples TRBV5-1 to TRBJ2-7; TRBD1 aligns across 7 bases. The germline V gene encodes CDR1 SGHRS and CDR2 YFSETQ. The V gene end was trimmed by 2 bases and the J gene end by 0 bases; junction bases not matched to a gene: 11. This CDR3 has 17 amino acids. CDR3 region: CASSFKARDSFSYEQYF. The CDR3 DNA reads as TGCGCCAGCAGCTTTAAGGCCCGGGACAGTTTCTCCTACGAGCAGTACTTC.

The chain employs TRBV28 and TRBJ1-3, with 8 bases aligning to TRBD1. After removal of 7 bases from V and 2 bases from J, the junction contained 10 bases not matched to a gene. CDR3 length equals 16 residues. The germline V gene encodes CDR1 MDHEN and CDR2 SYDVKM. CDR3 nucleotides: TGTGCCAGCACCGAGTACGGGACAGGCGCTGGAAACACCATATATTTT. Translated: CASTEYGTGAGNTIYF.